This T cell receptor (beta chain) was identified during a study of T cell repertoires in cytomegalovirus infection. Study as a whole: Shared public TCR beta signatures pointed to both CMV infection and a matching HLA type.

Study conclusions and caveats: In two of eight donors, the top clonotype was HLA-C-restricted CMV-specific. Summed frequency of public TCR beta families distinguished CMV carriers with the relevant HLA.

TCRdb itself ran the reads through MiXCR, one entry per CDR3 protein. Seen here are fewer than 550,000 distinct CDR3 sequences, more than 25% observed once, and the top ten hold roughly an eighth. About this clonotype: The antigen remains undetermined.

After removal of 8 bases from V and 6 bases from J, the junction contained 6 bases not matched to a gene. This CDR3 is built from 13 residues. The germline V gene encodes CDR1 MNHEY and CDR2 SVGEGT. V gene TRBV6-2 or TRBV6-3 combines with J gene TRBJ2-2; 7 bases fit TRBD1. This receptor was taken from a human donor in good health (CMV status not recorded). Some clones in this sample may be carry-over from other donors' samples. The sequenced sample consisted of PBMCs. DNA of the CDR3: TGTGCCAGCGGCACAGGGGTTGCCGGGGAGCTGTTTTTT. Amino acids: CASGTGVAGELFF.